This passage covers 27 T cell receptor beta chains from one sample sequenced in a study of blood T cells in healthy people across ages. Next came a second PCR, run for about 7 to 12 cycles, which used a sample-barcoded 5' primer along with a J-beta primer mix. Using its own MiXCR run on the 5' RACE reads, TCRdb lists one record per CDR3 protein. The sample lists about 2 million distinct CDR3 sequences, less than 50% occurring once. The sample was blood. Receptors were obtained from a woman aged 40-49 years in good health.

The gene calls are TRBV4-1 and TRBJ1-5; D perhaps matches TRBD1 (6 bases). The germline CDR1 and CDR2 sequences are MGHRA and YSYEKL. The length of the CDR3 is 19 residues. V was clipped by 0 bases and J by 3 bases, with 21 bases between them. The CDR3 loop reads CASSQDILFPDSLNQPQHF. In DNA form, the CDR3 reads TGCGCCAGCAGCCAAGATATCCTCTTCCCGGACAGCCTCAATCAGCCCCAGCATTTT.

In its sample, this clonotype was seen a few times. The CDR3 reads CASSLDGTSSPGANVLTF. CDR3 nucleotide sequence: TGCGCCAGCAGCTTGGATGGGACAAGTTCCCCTGGGGCCAACGTCCTGACTTTC. V gene TRBV5-1 combines with J gene TRBJ2-6; a weak D match, TRBD1 (6 bases). The CDR3 has 18 amino acids. Trimming took 0 bases from V and 2 from J, leaving 15 bases between them. Germline loops: CDR1 SGHRS, CDR2 YFSETQ.

A remark on this clonotype: A far larger clone is off by one base, so a read error is likely. The chain couples TRBV7-9 to TRBJ2-3; D gene unclear. The CDR3 is made up of 12 amino acids. V was pared by 0 bases and J by 7 bases, with 5 bases between. CDR1 SEHNR and CDR2 FQNEAQ come from the germline V gene (reference sequence). CDR3 DNA sequence: TGTGCCAGCAGCTTAGCCCCAAATACGCAGTATTTT. This encodes CASSLAPNTQYF.

V is TRBV6-2 or TRBV6-3 and J is TRBJ1-2; D is undetermined. Germline V gives CDR1 MNHEY, CDR2 SVGEGT. This CDR3 spans 15 amino acids. V dropped 4 bases and J dropped 3 bases, with 15 bases sitting between them. CDR3 DNA sequence: TGTGCCAGCAGTTCCAAACCCCCATCGTACTATGGCTACACCTTC. This sequence encodes CASSSKPPSYYGYTF.

The chain recombines TRBV20-1 with TRBJ1-6; D call uncertain. The CDR3 consists of 13 residues. Germline assignment: CDR1 DFQATT and CDR2 SNEGSKA (reference sequence). V was pared by 2 bases and J by 7 bases, with 9 bases between. The CDR3 DNA reads as TGCAGTGCTAGAATCGTCGGGAATTCACCCCTCCACTTT. Its translation is CSARIVGNSPLHF.

The V call is TRBV9, the J call TRBJ2-7, with D perhaps matching TRBD1 (5 bases). Trimming cost V 0 bases and J 2 bases, with 12 bases left between them. Germline CDR1 and CDR2: SGDLS and YYNGEE. CDR3 length: 15 amino acids. CDR3 loop: CASSVGQGIAYEQYF. In DNA, the CDR3 is TGTGCCAGCAGCGTAGGCCAGGGTATAGCCTACGAGCAGTACTTC.

This clonotype was counted ten times or more. V and J are TRBV4-2 and TRBJ2-7; the D gene could be TRBD1 or TRBD2 (5 bases each). Germline CDR1 reads LGHNA; CDR2 reads YNFKEQ. The CDR3 spans 14 residues. Trimming took off 4 bases at V and 2 bases at J, with 12 bases between the two ends. CDR3: CASSPGDQTYEQYF. DNA for the CDR3: TGTGCCAGCAGCCCTGGGGACCAGACCTACGAGCAGTACTTC.

The J gene is TRBJ2-1, the V gene TRBV28; D is perhaps TRBD1 or TRBD2 (5 bases each). Germline CDR1 MDHEN, CDR2 SYDVKM. V was pared by 6 bases and J by 12 bases, with 15 bases between. This CDR3 has 12 residues. The CDR3 region has the DNA TGTGCCAGCAGGTCTGGGGGACGCGTGCAGTTCTTC. Its translation: CASRSGGRVQFF. Full variable domain (remainder filled in from reference TRBV28 and TRBJ2-1): DVKVTQSSRYLVKRTGEKVFLECVQDMDHENMFWYRQDPGLGLRLIYFSYDVKMKEKGDIPEGYSVSREKKERFSLILESASTNQTSMYLCASRSGGRVQFFGPGTRLTVL.

This clonotype was seen a handful of times. The chain employs TRBV4-1 and TRBJ2-5; perhaps D is TRBD1 or TRBD2 (5 bases each). Germline V lookup: CDR1 MGHRA, CDR2 YSYEKL. Trimming left V 4 bases short and J 2 bases short, with 14 bases between. This CDR3 has 15 residues. The CDR3 nucleotides read TGCGCCAGCAGCCTTCGGGGAGACAGTCAAGAGACCCAGTACTTC. As protein: CASSLRGDSQETQYF.

This clonotype was detected only a few times. V is TRBV15 and J is TRBJ2-3, with TRBD1 matching 9 bases. There are 17 residues in the CDR3. V lost 0 bases, J lost 1 base, and 5 bases stayed unmatched. Germline V CDR1 and CDR2: LNHNV, YYDKDF (reference sequence). The CDR3 DNA reads as TGTGCCACCAGCAGAGATCAGGGGGACAGGGGCACAGATACGCAGTATTTT. Its protein is CATSRDQGDRGTDTQYF.

The genes are TRBV7-9 and TRBJ2-7, with D maybe TRBD1 (6 bases). Trimming cost V 5 bases and J 0 bases, with 11 bases left between them. Germline V gene data show CDR1 as SEHNR and CDR2 as FQNEAQ (reference sequence). This CDR3 has 14 amino acids. CDR3 amino acids: CASSVQGPSYEQYF. CDR3 bases: TGTGCCAGCAGCGTACAGGGCCCCTCCTACGAGCAGTACTTC.

The sample holds a few counts of this clonotype. The chain combines TRBV7-9 with TRBJ2-1; no definite D call. This CDR3 contains 13 residues. In germline, CDR1 is SEHNR, CDR2 FQNEAQ (reference sequence). Trimming removed 7 bases from V and 9 bases from J, with 16 bases in between. CDR3 in DNA: TGTGCCAGCAACCGTCAGGCCAGTAGTGAGCAGTTCTTC. This encodes CASNRQASSEQFF. The variable domain in full, with the rest retrieved from reference TRBV7-9 and TRBJ2-1, is DTGVSQNPRHKITKRGQNVTFRCDPISEHNRLYWYRQTLGQGPEFLTYFQNEAQLEKSRLLSDRFSAERPKGSFSTLEIQRTEQGDSAMYLCASNRQASSEQFFGPGTRLTVL.

This chain joins TRBV5-1 and TRBJ1-1, with D possibly TRBD1 on 5 matching bases. Germline V gene data show CDR1 as SGHRS and CDR2 as YFSETQ. Trimming cost V 4 bases and J 0 bases, with 16 bases left between them. This CDR3 comprises 16 residues. The CDR3 is CASSPLDTDMNTEAFF. Written as DNA, the CDR3 is TGCGCCAGCAGCCCACTTGATACGGACATGAACACTGAAGCTTTCTTT.

This clonotype was counted between two and nine times. This rearrangement joins TRBV6-5 to TRBJ2-3; D is uncertain. Germline assignment: CDR1 MNHEY and CDR2 SVGAGI. CDR3 length: 14 amino acids. V was pared by 7 bases and J by 4 bases, with 15 bases between. The CDR3 nucleotides are TGTGCCAGCAAAGGCCTTATTATCGCAGATACGCAGTATTTT. This encodes CASKGLIIADTQYF.

This clonotype was seen only a few times. The genes are TRBV5-6 and TRBJ2-3, with no clear D. The V end was cut by 2 bases, the J end by 2 bases, with 12 bases between. The CDR3 is 15 residues long. Germline assignment: CDR1 SGHDT and CDR2 YYEEEE. CDR3 DNA sequence: TGTGCCAGCAGCTTTCCCAGACTTGTCACAGATACGCAGTATTTT. Translated: CASSFPRLVTDTQYF.

J is TRBJ2-1 and V is TRBV18, with a possible D match to TRBD2 (6 bases). The germline V gene has CDR1 KGHSH and CDR2 LQKENI. The CDR3 totals 16 residues. V lost 1 base to trimming and J lost 5 bases, with 15 bases between them. The DNA of the CDR3 is TGTGCCAGCTCACCACTCCTACTGGGGGGTAACAATGAGCAGTTCTTC. This translates into CASSPLLLGGNNEQFF.

The J gene is TRBJ2-1, the V gene TRBV20-1, with 7 bases aligning to TRBD1. There are 15 residues in the CDR3. CDR1 and CDR2 (germline): DFQATT, SNEGSKA (reference sequence). The V and J ends lost 5 bases and 4 bases, in that order; junction bases with no gene match: 11. The CDR3 loop reads CSALKGTDFYNEQFF. DNA for the CDR3: TGCAGTGCTCTAAAAGGGACAGACTTTTACAATGAGCAGTTCTTC.

This clonotype was seen a few times. The CDR3 spells CASSGDLSSYNEQFF. The CDR3 bases are TGTGCCAGCAGTGGGGACCTGAGCTCCTACAATGAGCAGTTCTTC. The rearrangement joins TRBV27 to TRBJ2-1, with D perhaps assigned TRBD1 or TRBD2 (5 bases each). The CDR3 extends over 15 amino acids. Germline lookup yields CDR1 MNHEY and CDR2 SMNVEV (reference sequence). V shed 5 bases and J shed 0 bases, with 11 bases lying between them.

This clonotype was recorded many times. The gene calls are TRBV4-3 and TRBJ1-2; TRBD1 is a possible D gene (5 bases). Germline V lookup: CDR1 LGHNA, CDR2 YSLEER. The length of the CDR3 is 15 residues. Trimming stripped 0 bases from V and 1 base from J, with 9 bases between. CDR3 in amino acids: CASSQDPTVNYGYTF. The CDR3, as DNA: TGCGCCAGCAGCCAAGACCCGACAGTTAACTATGGCTACACCTTC.

This clonotype was observed a few times. The chain couples TRBV27 to TRBJ2-7, with no clear D. The ends were cut back, 11 bases at V and 5 bases at J, with 16 bases in the middle. Germline assignment: CDR1 MNHEY and CDR2 SMNVEV (reference sequence). The CDR3 runs to 12 residues. The CDR3 is CAYRRAPHEQYF. DNA of the CDR3: TGTGCCTACAGAAGGGCCCCTCACGAGCAGTACTTC.

As DNA, the CDR3 is TGTGCCAGCAGCTTAGAGGCAGGGAATTCCAATCAGCCCCAGCATTTT. It translates to CASSLEAGNSNQPQHF. V and J are TRBV7-9 and TRBJ1-5; a possible D gene is TRBD1 (5 bases). Germline CDR1 SEHNR, CDR2 FQNEAQ (reference sequence). This CDR3 spans 16 amino acids. The V end lost 1 base, the J end lost 3 bases, and 13 bases lay between the germline ends.

The chain combines TRBV3-1 with TRBJ2-7; D is unclear. The V gene's germline CDR1 is LGHDT and CDR2 YNNKEL (reference sequence). The V gene lost 0 bases and the J gene lost 0 bases, with 9 bases spanning the gap. This CDR3 has 15 amino acids. The CDR3 reads CASSQELGSSYEQYF. The CDR3 nucleotides read TGTGCCAGCAGCCAAGAACTGGGAAGCTCCTACGAGCAGTACTTC.

V and J are TRBV4-2 and TRBJ2-5, with 13 bases matching TRBD2. The V segment lost 4 bases and the J segment 0 bases; nucleotides outside the gene matches: 8. The germline gives CDR1 LGHNA, CDR2 YNFKEQ. The CDR3 loop spans 18 amino acids. CDR3 nucleotide sequence: TGTGCCAGCAGCCCTGGGACTAGCGGGGACTTGTACCAAGAGACCCAGTACTTC. Encoded protein: CASSPGTSGDLYQETQYF.

CDR3 region: CSALAGRLYEQYF. CDR3 nucleotides: TGCAGCGCTTTAGCGGGGCGCCTGTACGAGCAGTACTTC. The chain links TRBV29-1 to TRBJ2-7, with 8 bases lining up with TRBD2. CDR1 is SQVTM and CDR2 is ANQGSEA in the germline V gene. The CDR3 extends over 13 amino acids. V lost 7 bases and J lost 4; bases outside the gene matches: 9.

The gene calls are TRBV5-6 and TRBJ1-1, with 9 bases aligning to TRBD1. Germline CDR1 SGHDT, CDR2 YYEEEE. The J segment lost 1 base and the V segment lost 3 bases, leaving 10 bases of the junction unmatched. CDR3 length equals 17 residues. The CDR3 reads CASSSKDRGVWNTEAFF. CDR3 DNA: TGTGCCAGCAGCTCGAAGGACAGGGGAGTTTGGAACACTGAAGCTTTCTTT.

This clonotype occurred a few times. This chain joins TRBV6-5 and TRBJ1-2; no clear D. CDR1 is MNHEY, CDR2 SVGAGI, per germline. Trimming shortened V by 2 bases and J by 6 bases, and 13 bases separated the two germline ends. The CDR3 consists of 14 residues. CDR3 amino acids: CASSYSWADNGYTF. In nucleotides, the CDR3 is TGTGCCAGCAGTTACAGTTGGGCGGATAATGGCTACACCTTC.

The gene calls are TRBV5-1 and TRBJ1-1; TRBD1 matches at 7 bases. The trim removed 5 bases at V and 13 bases at J, leaving 14 bases unmatched. CDR1 and CDR2 (germline): SGHRS, YFSETQ. The CDR3 runs to 13 residues. CDR3 DNA: TGCGCCAGCAGTCCGACAGGGTCTACCTTCGGTTTCTTT. This encodes CASSPTGSTFGFF.